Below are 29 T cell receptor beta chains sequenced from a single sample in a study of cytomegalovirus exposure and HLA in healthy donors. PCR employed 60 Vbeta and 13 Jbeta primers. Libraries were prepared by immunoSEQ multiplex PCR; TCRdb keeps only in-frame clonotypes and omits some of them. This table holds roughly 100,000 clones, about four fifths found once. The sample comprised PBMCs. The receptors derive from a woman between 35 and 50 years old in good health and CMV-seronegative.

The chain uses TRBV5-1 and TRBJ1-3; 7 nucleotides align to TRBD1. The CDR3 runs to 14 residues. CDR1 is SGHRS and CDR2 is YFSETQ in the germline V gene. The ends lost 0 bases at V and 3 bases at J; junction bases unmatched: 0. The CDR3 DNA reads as TGCGCCAGCAGCTTGGGACAGGGTGGAAACACCATATATTTT. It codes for CASSLGQGGNTIYF.

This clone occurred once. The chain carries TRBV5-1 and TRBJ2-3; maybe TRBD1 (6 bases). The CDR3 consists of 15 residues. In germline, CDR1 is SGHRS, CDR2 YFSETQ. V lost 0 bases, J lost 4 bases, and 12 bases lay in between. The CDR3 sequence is CASSLESRGSDTQYF. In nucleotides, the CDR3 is TGCGCCAGCAGCTTGGAGAGCAGGGGATCAGATACGCAGTATTTT.

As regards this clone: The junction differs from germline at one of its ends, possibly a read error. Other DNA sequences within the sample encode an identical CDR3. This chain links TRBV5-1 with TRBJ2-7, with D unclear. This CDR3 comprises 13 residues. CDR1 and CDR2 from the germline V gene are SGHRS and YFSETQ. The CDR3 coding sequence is TGCGCCAGCAAATTAGGCGGAGCCTACGAGCAATACTTC. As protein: CASKLGGAYEQYF.

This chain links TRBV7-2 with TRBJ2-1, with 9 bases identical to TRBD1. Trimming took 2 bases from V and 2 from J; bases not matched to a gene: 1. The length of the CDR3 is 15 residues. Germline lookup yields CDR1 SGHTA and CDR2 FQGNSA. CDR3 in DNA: TGTGCCAGCAGCTTACGGACAGGGGCCTACAATGAGCAGTTCTTC. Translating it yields CASSLRTGAYNEQFF.

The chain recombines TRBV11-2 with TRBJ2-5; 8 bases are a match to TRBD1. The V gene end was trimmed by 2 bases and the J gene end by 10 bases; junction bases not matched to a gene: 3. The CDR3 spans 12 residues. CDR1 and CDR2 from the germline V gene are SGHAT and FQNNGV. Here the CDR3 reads CASSLTGGSQYF. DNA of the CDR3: TGTGCCAGCAGCTTAACAGGGGGGAGCCAGTACTTC.

The DNA of the CDR3 is TGTGCCAGCAGTTTGGGACGAGAAACCGGGACACCCTACGAGCAGTACTTC. Its translation is CASSLGRETGTPYEQYF. The chain couples TRBV27 to TRBJ2-7; possibly TRBD1 for D (6 bases). The CDR3 runs 17 residues. Trimming cost V 3 bases and J 2 bases, with 20 bases left between them. Germline assignment: CDR1 MNHEY and CDR2 SMNVEV (reference sequence).

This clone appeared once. The CDR3: CASSLTATNEKLFF. The CDR3, as DNA: TGTGCCAGCAGCTTGACAGCAACTAATGAAAAACTGTTTTTT. The chain has TRBV7-8 and TRBJ1-4; TRBD1 is a possible D gene (5 bases). Germline-derived CDR1 and CDR2 are SGHVS and FQNEAQ. V dropped 3 bases and J dropped 0 bases, with 5 bases sitting between them. This CDR3 spans 14 amino acids.

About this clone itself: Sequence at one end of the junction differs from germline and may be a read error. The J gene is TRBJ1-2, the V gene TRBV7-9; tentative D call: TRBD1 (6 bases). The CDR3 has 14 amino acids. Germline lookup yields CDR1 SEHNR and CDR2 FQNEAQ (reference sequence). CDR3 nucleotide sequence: TGTGCCAACAGCTTCGACAGGTTAAACTATGGCTACACCTTC. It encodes CANSFDRLNYGYTF.

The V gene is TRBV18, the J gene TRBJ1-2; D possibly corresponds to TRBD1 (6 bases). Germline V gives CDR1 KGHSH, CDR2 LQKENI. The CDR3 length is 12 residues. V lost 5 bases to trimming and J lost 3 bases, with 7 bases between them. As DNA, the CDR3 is TGTGCCAGCTCAGAGGGGGACTATGGCTACACCTTC. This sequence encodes CASSEGDYGYTF.

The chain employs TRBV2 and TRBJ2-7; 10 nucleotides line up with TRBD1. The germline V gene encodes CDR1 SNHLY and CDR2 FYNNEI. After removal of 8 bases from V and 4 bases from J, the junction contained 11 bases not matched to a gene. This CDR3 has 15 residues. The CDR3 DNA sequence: TGTGCCAGCGCTCCGGGACAGGGGTGGGAGTACGAGCAGTACTTC. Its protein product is CASAPGQGWEYEQYF.

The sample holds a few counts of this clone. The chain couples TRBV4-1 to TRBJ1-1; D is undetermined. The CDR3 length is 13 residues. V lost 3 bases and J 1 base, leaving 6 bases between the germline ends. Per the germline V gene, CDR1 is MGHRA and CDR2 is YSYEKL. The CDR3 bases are TGCGCCAGCAGCCAGGGGAGGAACACTGAAGCTTTCTTT. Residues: CASSQGRNTEAFF.

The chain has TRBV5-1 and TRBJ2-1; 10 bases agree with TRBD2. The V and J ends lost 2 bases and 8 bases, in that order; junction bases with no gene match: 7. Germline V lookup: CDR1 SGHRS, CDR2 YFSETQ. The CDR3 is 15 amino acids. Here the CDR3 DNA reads TGCGCCAGCAGCTTCGTAGCGGGGGGAAGGGATGAGCAGTTCTTC. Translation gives CASSFVAGGRDEQFF. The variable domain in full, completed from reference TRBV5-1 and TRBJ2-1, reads KAGVTQTPRYLIKTRGQQVTLSCSPISGHRSVSWYQQTPGQGLQFLFEYFSETQRNKGNFPGRFSGRQFSNSRSEMNVSTLELGDSALYLCASSFVAGGRDEQFFGPGTRLTVL.

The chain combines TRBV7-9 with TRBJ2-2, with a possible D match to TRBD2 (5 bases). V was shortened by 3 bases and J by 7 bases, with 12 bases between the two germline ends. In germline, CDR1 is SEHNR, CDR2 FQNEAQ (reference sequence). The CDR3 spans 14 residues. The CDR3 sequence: CASSFDGGHGELFF. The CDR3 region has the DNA TGTGCCAGCAGCTTTGACGGCGGGCACGGGGAGCTGTTTTTT. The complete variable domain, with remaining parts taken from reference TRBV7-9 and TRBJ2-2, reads DTGVSQNPRHKITKRGQNVTFRCDPISEHNRLYWYRQTLGQGPEFLTYFQNEAQLEKSRLLSDRFSAERPKGSFSTLEIQRTEQGDSAMYLCASSFDGGHGELFFGEGSRLTVL.

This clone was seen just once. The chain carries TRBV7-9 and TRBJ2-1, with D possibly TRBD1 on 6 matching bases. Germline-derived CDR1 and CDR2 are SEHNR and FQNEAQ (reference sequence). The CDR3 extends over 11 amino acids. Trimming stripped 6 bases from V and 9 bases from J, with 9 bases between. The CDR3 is CASRGQREQFF. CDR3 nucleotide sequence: TGTGCCAGCAGGGGACAACGTGAGCAGTTCTTC. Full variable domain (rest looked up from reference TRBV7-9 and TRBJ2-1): DTGVSQNPRHKITKRGQNVTFRCDPISEHNRLYWYRQTLGQGPEFLTYFQNEAQLEKSRLLSDRFSAERPKGSFSTLEIQRTEQGDSAMYLCASRGQREQFFGPGTRLTVL.

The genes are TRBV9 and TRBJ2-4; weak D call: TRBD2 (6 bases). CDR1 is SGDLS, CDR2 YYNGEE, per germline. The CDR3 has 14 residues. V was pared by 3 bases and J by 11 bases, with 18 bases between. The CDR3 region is CASSASGQGGVQYF. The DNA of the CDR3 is TGTGCCAGCAGCGCAAGCGGGCAGGGTGGAGTTCAGTACTTC.

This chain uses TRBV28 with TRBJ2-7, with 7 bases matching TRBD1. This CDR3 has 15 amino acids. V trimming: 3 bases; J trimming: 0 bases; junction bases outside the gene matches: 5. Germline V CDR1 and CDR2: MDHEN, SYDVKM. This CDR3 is CASSLDRTISYEQYF. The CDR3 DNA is TGTGCCAGCAGTTTGGACAGGACCATCTCCTACGAGCAGTACTTC.

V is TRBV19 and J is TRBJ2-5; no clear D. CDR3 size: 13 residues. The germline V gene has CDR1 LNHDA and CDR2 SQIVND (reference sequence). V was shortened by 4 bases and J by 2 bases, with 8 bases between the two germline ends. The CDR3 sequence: CASSTQRQETQYF. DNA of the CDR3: TGTGCCAGTAGTACCCAGAGGCAAGAGACCCAGTACTTC.

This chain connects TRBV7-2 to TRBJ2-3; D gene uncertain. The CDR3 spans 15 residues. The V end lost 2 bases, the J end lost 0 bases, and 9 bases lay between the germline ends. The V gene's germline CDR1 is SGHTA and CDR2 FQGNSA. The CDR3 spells CASSLMLVSTDTQYF. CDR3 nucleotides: TGTGCCAGCAGCTTAATGTTAGTAAGCACAGATACGCAGTATTTT.

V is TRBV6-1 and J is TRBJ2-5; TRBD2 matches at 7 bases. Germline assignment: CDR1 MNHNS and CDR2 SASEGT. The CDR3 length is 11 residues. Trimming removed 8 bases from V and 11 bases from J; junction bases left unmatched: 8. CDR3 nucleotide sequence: TGTGCCAGCGGGGACTACACTTTGCAGTACTTC. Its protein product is CASGDYTLQYF.

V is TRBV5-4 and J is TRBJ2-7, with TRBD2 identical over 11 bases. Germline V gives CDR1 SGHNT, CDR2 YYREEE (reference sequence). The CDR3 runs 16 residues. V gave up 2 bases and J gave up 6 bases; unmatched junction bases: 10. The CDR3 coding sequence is TGTGCCAGCAGCTTACTAGCGGGAGTTTCTCTGGGCGAGCAGTACTTC. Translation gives CASSLLAGVSLGEQYF. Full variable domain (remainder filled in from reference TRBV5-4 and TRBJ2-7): ETGVTQSPTHLIKTRGQQVTLRCSSQSGHNTVSWYQQALGQGPQFIFQYYREEENGRGNFPPRFSGLQFPNYSSELNVNALELDDSALYLCASSLLAGVSLGEQYFGPGTRLTVT.

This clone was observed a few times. The CDR3 bases are TGCGCCAGCAGCTTGGGGGGGCAGAACACTGAAGCTTTCTTT. Its protein product is CASSLGGQNTEAFF. The rearrangement uses TRBV5-1 and TRBJ1-1; tentative D call: TRBD1 (6 bases). CDR3 length: 14 residues. Germline CDR1 reads SGHRS; CDR2 reads YFSETQ. V shed 0 bases and J shed 1 base, with 7 bases lying between them.

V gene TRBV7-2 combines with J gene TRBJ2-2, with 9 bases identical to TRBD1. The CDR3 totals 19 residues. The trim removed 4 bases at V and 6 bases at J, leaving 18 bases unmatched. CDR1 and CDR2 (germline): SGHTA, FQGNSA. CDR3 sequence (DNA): TGTGCCAGCAGCTCAATCAAAACAGGGGGCGCTGGGTCGGCCGGGGAGCTGTTTTTT. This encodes CASSSIKTGGAGSAGELFF. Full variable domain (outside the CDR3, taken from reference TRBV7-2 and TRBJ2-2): GAGVSQSPSNKVTEKGKDVELRCDPISGHTALYWYRQSLGQGLEFLIYFQGNSAPDKSGLPSDRFSAERTGGSVSTLTIQRTQQEDSAVYLCASSSIKTGGAGSAGELFFGEGSRLTVL.

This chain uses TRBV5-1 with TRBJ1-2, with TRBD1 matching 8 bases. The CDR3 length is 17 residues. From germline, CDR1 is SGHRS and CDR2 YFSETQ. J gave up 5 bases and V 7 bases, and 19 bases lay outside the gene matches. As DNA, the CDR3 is TGCGCCAGCTTTGGTTTTGGTATAGACAGGGGCCTATATGGCTACACCTTC. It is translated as CASFGFGIDRGLYGYTF.

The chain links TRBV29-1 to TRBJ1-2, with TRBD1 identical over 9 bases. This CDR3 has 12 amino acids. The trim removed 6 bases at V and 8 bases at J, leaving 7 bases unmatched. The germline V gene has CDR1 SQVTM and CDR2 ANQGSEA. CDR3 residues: CSVAGTGKGYTF. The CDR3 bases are TGCAGCGTCGCCGGGACAGGGAAGGGCTACACCTTC.

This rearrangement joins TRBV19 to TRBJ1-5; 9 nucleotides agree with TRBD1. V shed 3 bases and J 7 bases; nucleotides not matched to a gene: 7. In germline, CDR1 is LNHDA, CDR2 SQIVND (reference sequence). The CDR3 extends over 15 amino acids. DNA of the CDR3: TGTGCCAGTAGTATCATAGGGACAGGGAGGCAGCCCCAGCATTTT. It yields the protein CASSIIGTGRQPQHF. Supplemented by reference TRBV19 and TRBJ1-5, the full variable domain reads DGGITQSPKYLFRKEGQNVTLSCEQNLNHDAMYWYRQDPGQGLRLIYYSQIVNDFQKGDIAEGYSVSREKKESFPLTVTSAQKNPTAFYLCASSIIGTGRQPQHFGDGTRLSIL.

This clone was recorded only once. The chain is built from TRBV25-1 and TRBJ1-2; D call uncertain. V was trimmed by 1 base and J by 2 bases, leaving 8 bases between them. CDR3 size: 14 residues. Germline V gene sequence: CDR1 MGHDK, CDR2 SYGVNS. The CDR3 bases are TGTGCCAGCAGTGAATCCGGCAGGAACTATGGCTACACCTTC. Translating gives CASSESGRNYGYTF.

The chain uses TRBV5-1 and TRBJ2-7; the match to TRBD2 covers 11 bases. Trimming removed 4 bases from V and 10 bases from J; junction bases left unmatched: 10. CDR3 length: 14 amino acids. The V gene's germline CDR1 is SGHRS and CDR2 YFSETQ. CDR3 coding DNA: TGCGCCAGCAGCCCGAACCTAGCGGGAGGATCTCAGTACTTC. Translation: CASSPNLAGGSQYF.

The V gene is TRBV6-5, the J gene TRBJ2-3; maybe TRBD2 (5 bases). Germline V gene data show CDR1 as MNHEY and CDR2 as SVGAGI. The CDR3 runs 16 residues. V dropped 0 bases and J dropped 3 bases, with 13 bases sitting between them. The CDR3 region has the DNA TGTGCCAGCAGTTACTCATCTAGCCTTGGGACAGATACGCAGTATTTT. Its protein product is CASSYSSSLGTDTQYF.

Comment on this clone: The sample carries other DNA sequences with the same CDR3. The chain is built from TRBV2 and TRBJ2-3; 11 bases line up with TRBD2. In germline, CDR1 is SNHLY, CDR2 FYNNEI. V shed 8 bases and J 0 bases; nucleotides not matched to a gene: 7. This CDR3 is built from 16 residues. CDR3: CASSGLAGGSTDTQYF. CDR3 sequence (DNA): TGTGCCAGCTCCGGGCTAGCGGGAGGAAGCACAGATACGCAGTATTTT.